Given below is one T cell receptor (beta chain) in context. Antigen unknown. Uncontrolled infections, other autoimmune diseases, pregnancy or lactation led to exclusion of patients. This entry comes from a study of T cells in Graves' hyperthyroidism and ophthalmopathy. General study points: From stable hyperthyroidism, ophthalmopathy was separated by a 13 V-J model. In the blood, most expanded thyroid clonotypes above 0.001 appeared as well. The model forecast ophthalmopathy, anticipating it by a median about six months before onset.

TCR beta CDR3 regions were amplified from RNA transcripts. HTBI primers drove first-round RT-PCR of the TCR CDR3. TCRdb re-derived calls from the multiplex PCR reads in MiXCR, one entry per CDR3 protein. The data show around 580,000 distinct CDR3 sequences, with about 43% seen just once and approximately 8.4% held by the top ten. Sequenced: peripheral blood or thyroid tissue (not recorded which). This TCR derives from a woman between 18 and 29 years old with Graves' hyperthyroidism.

The CDR3 sequence is CATSSLEGDYTF. CDR3 coding DNA: TGTGCCACCAGCAGCTTAGAGGGAGACTACACCTTC. The rearrangement joins TRBV15 to TRBJ1-2; D not certain. Germline V gene sequence: CDR1 LNHNV, CDR2 YYDKDF (reference sequence). This CDR3 has 12 residues. Trimming removed 3 bases from V and 10 bases from J, with 12 bases in between. The complete variable domain, with remaining parts taken from reference TRBV15 and TRBJ1-2, reads DAMVIQNPRYQVTQFGKPVTLSCSQTLNHNVMYWYQQKSSQAPKLLFHYYDKDFNNEADTPDNFQSRRPNTSFCFLDIRSPGLGDTAMYLCATSSLEGDYTFGSGTRLTVV.